The T cell receptor (beta chain) under discussion was sequenced for a study of T cell repertoires in cytomegalovirus infection. Study information: Public TCR beta signature analysis indicated the presence of both CMV infection and matching HLA type.

To note about this clonotype: Its cognate antigen is unknown.

The CDR3 sequence is 15 residues long. With V trimmed by 3 bases and J by 1 base, 5 bases remained unmatched. Germline assignment: CDR1 SGHDT and CDR2 YYEEEE. TCRdb fed the reads into MiXCR, producing one record per CDR3 protein. The sample lists fewer than 900,000 distinct CDR3 sequences; almost 30% were seen once. Sequencing used cultured CD8+ T cells from PBMCs, obtained from culture after CMV antigen stimulation. The chain uses TRBV5-6 and TRBJ1-1; 8 positions match TRBD1. The sequence derives from a human donor in good health (CMV status not recorded). Some clones in this sample may be carry-over from other donors' samples. CDR3 in amino acids: CASSSPGGWNTEAFF. The DNA of the CDR3 is TGTGCCAGCAGCTCACCAGGGGGCTGGAACACTGAAGCTTTCTTT. Looking up the rest from reference TRBV5-6 and TRBJ1-1 gives the full variable domain: DAGVTQSPTHLIKTRGQQVTLRCSPKSGHDTVSWYQQALGQGPQFIFQYYEEEERQRGNFPDRFSGHQFPNYSSELNVNALLLGDSALYLCASSSPGGWNTEAFFGQGTRLTVV.